A single T cell receptor beta chain is shown here with its context. The antigen is not known. The source of the sample is a study of identical twins' blood T cells. Donors were six healthy women in three monozygous twin pairs. Likely shared infections and vaccines: all three twin pairs were reared together. Study-wide findings and caveats: Top TCRbeta clonotypes were shared more with twin than unrelated donors.

TCRdb passed the 5' RACE reads through MiXCR, listing each CDR3 protein once. The table lists hundreds of thousands of distinct CDR3 sequences, under 30% of them singletons, with about 6.1% in the top ten. Sample: PBMCs. This sequence originates from a woman aged 18-49 years in good health.

For the CDR3, the DNA is TGCAGTGCTAGAAACCCAGGGGGCGCGGGTAATGAAAAACTGTTTTTT. Its translation: CSARNPGGAGNEKLFF. The V gene is TRBV20-1, the J gene TRBJ1-4; 8 bases match TRBD1. Germline CDR1 DFQATT, CDR2 SNEGSKA (reference sequence). V lost 2 bases, J lost 4 bases, and 9 bases stayed unmatched. The CDR3 runs 16 residues.